The 10 T cell receptor beta chains in this list originate from one sample, sequenced in a study of shared clonotypes between healthy human individuals (dated by TCRdb to 2020 to 2022). Libraries were constructed by the immunoSEQ multiplex PCR assay. Imported from immuneACCESS, the table was reduced by TCRdb to in-frame sequences with V and J called. These copies leave out some clones; in studies compared against another copy, an unresolved V gene accounts for under half, and the cause of the remainder is not known. The sample table holds under 650,000 clones, of which around 96% were seen once. Clones ranked in the top ten supply about 0.064% of the sample. Material: naive CD4+ T cells sorted from blood. The cell subset or site label here, explained by the study, means: CD45RA+ positively selected. The receptor source for this set is a woman younger than 45 in good health.

This clone occurred once. This chain links TRBV19 with TRBJ2-7; 12 bases align to TRBD1. Germline-derived CDR1 and CDR2 are LNHDA and SQIVND (reference sequence). After removal of 5 bases from V and 4 bases from J, the junction contained 3 bases not matched to a gene. The CDR3 has 14 residues. The CDR3 DNA reads TGTGCCAGTAGTGGGACAGGGGGCGTTTACGAGCAGTACTTC. It codes for CASSGTGGVYEQYF. Complete variable domain (other parts from reference TRBV19 and TRBJ2-7): DGGITQSPKYLFRKEGQNVTLSCEQNLNHDAMYWYRQDPGQGLRLIYYSQIVNDFQKGDIAEGYSVSREKKESFPLTVTSAQKNPTAFYLCASSGTGGVYEQYFGPGTRLTVT.

CDR3 DNA: TGTGCCAGCAGCGCCCAACCGACAGGGCTCTATGGCTACACCTTC. It codes for CASSAQPTGLYGYTF. The chain is built from TRBV13 and TRBJ1-2; 7 bases align to TRBD1. CDR1 is PRHDT, CDR2 FYEKMQ, per germline (reference sequence). The trim removed 5 bases at V and 4 bases at J, leaving 10 bases unmatched. The CDR3 extends over 15 amino acids. The full variable domain, in which reference TRBV13 and TRBJ1-2 provide the parts outside the CDR3, is AAGVIQSPRHLIKEKRETATLKCYPIPRHDTVYWYQQGPGQDPQFLISFYEKMQSDKGSIPDRFSAQQFSDYHSELNMSSLELGDSALYFCASSAQPTGLYGYTFGSGTRLTVV.

In its sample, this clone was seen once. J is TRBJ2-2 and V is TRBV5-1; 9 bases map to TRBD1. The CDR3 has 17 amino acids. CDR1 is SGHRS, CDR2 YFSETQ, per germline. Trimming removed 4 bases from V and 2 bases from J; junction bases left unmatched: 9. Written as DNA, the CDR3 is TGCGCCAGCAGCAGAGTGGGGACAGGGACAAACACCGGGGAGCTGTTTTTT. Its protein is CASSRVGTGTNTGELFF.

About this clone itself: This CDR3 is also generated by other DNA sequences in the sample. The chain recombines TRBV5-1 with TRBJ1-1; no clear D. V was trimmed by 0 bases and J by 1 base, leaving 7 bases between them. This CDR3 has 14 amino acids. Germline values: CDR1 SGHRS, CDR2 YFSETQ. Here the CDR3 DNA reads TGCGCCAGCAGCTTGGAGCGGGCGAACACTGAAGCTTTCTTT. Its translation is CASSLERANTEAFF.

The chain carries TRBV28 and TRBJ1-1; D is undetermined. From germline, CDR1 is MDHEN and CDR2 SYDVKM. The CDR3 is 12 amino acids. The ends were cut back, 7 bases at V and 7 bases at J, with 13 bases in the middle. The DNA of the CDR3 is TGTGCCAGCACCCGACTGGAGCATGAAGCTTTCTTT. Translating it yields CASTRLEHEAFF.

The CDR3 protein is CASSQRGVPNQPQHF. DNA for the CDR3: TGCGCCAGCAGCCAGCGAGGGGTCCCCAATCAGCCCCAGCATTTT. The J gene is TRBJ1-5, the V gene TRBV4-1, with D possibly TRBD1 on 5 matching bases. The CDR3 has 15 amino acids. Trimming took 3 bases from V and 3 from J, leaving 12 bases between them. Germline lookup yields CDR1 MGHRA and CDR2 YSYEKL.

This chain joins TRBV5-1 and TRBJ2-5; 7 nucleotides agree with TRBD2. This CDR3 contains 13 residues. CDR1 is SGHRS, CDR2 YFSETQ, per germline. Germline trimming cut 2 bases from V and 7 bases from J; bases unmatched to any gene: 5. CDR3 residues: CASSFSGEGTQYF. CDR3 in DNA: TGCGCCAGCAGCTTTTCTGGGGAGGGGACCCAGTACTTC.

This chain joins TRBV19 and TRBJ2-7; 7 nucleotides match TRBD1. The CDR3 has 12 residues. Germline V gives CDR1 LNHDA, CDR2 SQIVND (reference sequence). The V gene end was trimmed by 8 bases and the J gene end by 7 bases; junction bases not matched to a gene: 8. This CDR3 reads CASGTDLGEQYF. In DNA form, the CDR3 reads TGTGCCAGTGGGACAGATTTGGGGGAGCAGTACTTC.

This chain joins TRBV7-3 and TRBJ2-3, with unresolved D. Looked up from germline, CDR1 is SGHTA and CDR2 is FQGTGA. This CDR3 has 13 residues. The germline V and J ends were trimmed by 8 bases and 5 bases, with 14 bases remaining between them. CDR3 bases: TGTGCCAGCGGGCTAGGTTCGGTAGATACGCAGTATTTT. Amino acids: CASGLGSVDTQYF. The full variable domain, in which reference TRBV7-3 and TRBJ2-3 provide the parts outside the CDR3, is GAGVSQTPSNKVTEKGKYVELRCDPISGHTALYWYRQSLGQGPEFLIYFQGTGAADDSGLPNDRFFAVRPEGSVSTLKIQRTERGDSAVYLCASGLGSVDTQYFGPGTRLTVL.

The rearrangement uses TRBV15 and TRBJ2-2, with 11 bases matching TRBD2. CDR1 and CDR2 (germline): LNHNV, YYDKDF (reference sequence). The CDR3 is made up of 17 amino acids. The V and J ends lost 3 bases and 8 bases, in that order; junction bases with no gene match: 11. This CDR3 is CATSSLPGLAEAGELFF. CDR3 DNA: TGTGCCACCAGCAGCCTTCCGGGACTAGCGGAGGCTGGGGAGCTGTTTTTT.